This T cell receptor beta chain was sequenced during a study of shared clonotypes between healthy human individuals. TCRdb keeps only in-frame clones here, not all; method: immunoSEQ multiplex PCR. The profile shows about 2,500,000 clones, roughly 92% of them singletons. Notes on the study in general: Compared with memory subsets, naive subsets generally had larger estimated richness.

The CDR3 loop spans 19 amino acids. Trimming pared 1 base from V and 0 bases from J, leaving 19 bases between. Germline V lookup: CDR1 MGHRA, CDR2 YSYEKL. Comment on this clone: What it binds is not known.

Material for sequencing was naive CD4+ T cells sorted from blood. Subset meaning: CD45RA+ positively selected. The chain carries TRBV4-1 and TRBJ1-5, with D unclear. This TCR came from a man aged 18 to 29 in good health. The CDR3 nucleotides read TGCGCCAGCAGCCAAGCCTTCTCCCTACAGTCATATAGCAATCAGCCCCAGCATTTT. This encodes CASSQAFSLQSYSNQPQHF.